This T cell receptor (beta chain) was recovered during a study of PD-1 blockade in mismatch repair-deficient tumors. Whole-study context: All were previously treated, progressing patients with 11 to 13 mismatch repair-deficient cancer types.

Germline loops: CDR1 SGHRS, CDR2 YFSETQ. The CDR3 loop spans 14 amino acids. V trimming: 1 base; J trimming: 5 bases; junction bases outside the gene matches: 3. This clone has only one observation. Clones were read by immunoSEQ multiplex PCR, and TCRdb kept only the in-frame ones, dropping some. The sample holds some 120,000 clones, roughly 86% seen once. The sequence came from an adult with mismatch repair-deficient cancer. The rearrangement joins TRBV5-1 to TRBJ2-3; 8 nucleotides match TRBD2. The sample here was peripheral blood, taken 72 weeks after starting pembrolizumab. The CDR3 spells CASSLLREEDTQYF. CDR3 DNA: TGCGCCAGCAGCTTGTTGCGGGAGGAAGATACGCAGTATTTT.